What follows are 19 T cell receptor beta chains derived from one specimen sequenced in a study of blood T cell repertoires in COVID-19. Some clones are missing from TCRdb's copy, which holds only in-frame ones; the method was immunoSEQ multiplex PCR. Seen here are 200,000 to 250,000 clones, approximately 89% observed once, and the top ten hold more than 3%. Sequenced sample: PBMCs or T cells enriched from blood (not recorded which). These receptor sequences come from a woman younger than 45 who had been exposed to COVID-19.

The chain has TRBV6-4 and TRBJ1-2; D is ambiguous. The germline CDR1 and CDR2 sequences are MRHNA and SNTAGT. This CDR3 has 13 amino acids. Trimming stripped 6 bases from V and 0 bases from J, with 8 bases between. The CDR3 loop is CASSRNSNYGYTF. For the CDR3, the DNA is TGTGCCAGCAGCAGGAATTCTAACTATGGCTACACCTTC.

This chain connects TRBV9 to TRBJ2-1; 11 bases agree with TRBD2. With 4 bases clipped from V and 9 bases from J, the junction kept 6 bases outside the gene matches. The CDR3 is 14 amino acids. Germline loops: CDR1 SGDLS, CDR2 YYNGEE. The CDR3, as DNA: TGTGCCAGCAGCACACTAGCGGGAGTCGGTGAGCAGTTCTTC. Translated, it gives CASSTLAGVGEQFF.

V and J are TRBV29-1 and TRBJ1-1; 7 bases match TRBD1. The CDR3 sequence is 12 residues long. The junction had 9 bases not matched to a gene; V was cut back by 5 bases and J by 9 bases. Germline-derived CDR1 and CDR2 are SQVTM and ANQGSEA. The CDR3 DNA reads TGCAGCGTTACAGGGGCTCGTCGGCAAGCTTTCTTT. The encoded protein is CSVTGARRQAFF.

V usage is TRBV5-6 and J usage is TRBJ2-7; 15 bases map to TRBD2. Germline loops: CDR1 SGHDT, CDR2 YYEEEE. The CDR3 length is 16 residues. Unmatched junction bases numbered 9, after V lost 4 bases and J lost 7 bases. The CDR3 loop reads CASSIRTSGRAQEQYF. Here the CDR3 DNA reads TGTGCCAGCAGCATTAGGACTAGCGGGAGGGCCCAAGAGCAGTACTTC.

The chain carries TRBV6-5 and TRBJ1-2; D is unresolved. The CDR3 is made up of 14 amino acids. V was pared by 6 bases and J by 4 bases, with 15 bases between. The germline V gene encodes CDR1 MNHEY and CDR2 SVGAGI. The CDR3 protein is CASSTAYSFYGYTF. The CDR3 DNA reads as TGTGCCAGCAGCACGGCTTACAGCTTCTATGGCTACACCTTC.

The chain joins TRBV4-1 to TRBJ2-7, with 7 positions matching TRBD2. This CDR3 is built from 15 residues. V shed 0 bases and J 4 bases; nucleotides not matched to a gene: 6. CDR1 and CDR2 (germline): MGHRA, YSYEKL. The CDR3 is CASSQDQVGLYEQYF. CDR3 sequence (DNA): TGCGCCAGCAGCCAAGATCAGGTGGGACTATACGAGCAGTACTTC.

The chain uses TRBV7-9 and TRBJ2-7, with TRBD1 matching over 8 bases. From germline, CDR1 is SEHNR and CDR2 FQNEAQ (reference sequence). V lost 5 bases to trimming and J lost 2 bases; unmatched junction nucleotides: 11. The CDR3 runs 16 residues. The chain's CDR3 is CASSITTGQATYEQYF. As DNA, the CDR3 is TGTGCCAGCAGCATTACTACGGGACAGGCGACCTACGAGCAGTACTTC. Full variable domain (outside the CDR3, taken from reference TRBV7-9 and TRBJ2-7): DTGVSQNPRHKITKRGQNVTFRCDPISEHNRLYWYRQTLGQGPEFLTYFQNEAQLEKSRLLSDRFSAERPKGSFSTLEIQRTEQGDSAMYLCASSITTGQATYEQYFGPGTRLTVT.

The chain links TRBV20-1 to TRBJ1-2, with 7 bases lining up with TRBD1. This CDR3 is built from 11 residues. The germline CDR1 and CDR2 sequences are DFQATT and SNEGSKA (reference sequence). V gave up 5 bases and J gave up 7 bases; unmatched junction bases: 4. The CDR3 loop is CSADRAAGYTF. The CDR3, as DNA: TGCAGTGCTGACAGGGCGGCTGGCTACACCTTC.

CDR3 region: CSVAGTDTQYF. CDR3 bases: TGCAGCGTTGCGGGCACAGATACGCAGTATTTT. The chain combines TRBV29-1 with TRBJ2-3, with D hard to call. Germline CDR1 SQVTM, CDR2 ANQGSEA. CDR3 length: 11 residues. V dropped 4 bases and J dropped 1 base, with 3 bases sitting between them.

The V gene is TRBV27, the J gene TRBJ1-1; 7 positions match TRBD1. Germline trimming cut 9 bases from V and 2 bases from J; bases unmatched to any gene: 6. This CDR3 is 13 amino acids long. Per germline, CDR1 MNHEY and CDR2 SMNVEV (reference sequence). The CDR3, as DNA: TGTGCCAGTCGACAGGGATCTAACACTGAAGCTTTCTTT. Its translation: CASRQGSNTEAFF.

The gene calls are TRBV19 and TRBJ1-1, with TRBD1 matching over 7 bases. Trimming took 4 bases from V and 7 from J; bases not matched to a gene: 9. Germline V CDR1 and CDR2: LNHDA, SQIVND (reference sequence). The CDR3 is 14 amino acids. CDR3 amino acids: CASSTTGYTIEAFF. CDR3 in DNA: TGTGCCAGTAGTACGACAGGGTACACAATTGAAGCTTTCTTT.

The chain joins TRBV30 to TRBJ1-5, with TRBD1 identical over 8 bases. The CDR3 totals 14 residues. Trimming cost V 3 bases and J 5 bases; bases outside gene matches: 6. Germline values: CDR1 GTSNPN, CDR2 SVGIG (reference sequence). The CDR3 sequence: CAWSAGGRYQPQHF. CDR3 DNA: TGTGCCTGGAGCGCAGGGGGCCGTTATCAGCCCCAGCATTTT. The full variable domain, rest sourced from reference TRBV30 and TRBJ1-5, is SQTIHQWPATLVQPVGSPLSLECTVEGTSNPNLYWYRQAAGRGLQLLFYSVGIGQISSEVPQNLSASRPQDRQFILSSKKLLLSDSGFYLCAWSAGGRYQPQHFGDGTRLSIL.

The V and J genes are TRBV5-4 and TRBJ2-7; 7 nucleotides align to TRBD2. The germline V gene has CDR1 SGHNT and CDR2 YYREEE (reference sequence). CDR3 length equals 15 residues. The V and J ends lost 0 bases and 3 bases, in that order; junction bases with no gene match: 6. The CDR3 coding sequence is TGTGCCAGCAGCTTGGCCGGACTAGGGATCTACGAGCAGTACTTC. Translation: CASSLAGLGIYEQYF. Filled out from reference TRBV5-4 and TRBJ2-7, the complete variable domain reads ETGVTQSPTHLIKTRGQQVTLRCSSQSGHNTVSWYQQALGQGPQFIFQYYREEENGRGNFPPRFSGLQFPNYSSELNVNALELDDSALYLCASSLAGLGIYEQYFGPGTRLTVT.

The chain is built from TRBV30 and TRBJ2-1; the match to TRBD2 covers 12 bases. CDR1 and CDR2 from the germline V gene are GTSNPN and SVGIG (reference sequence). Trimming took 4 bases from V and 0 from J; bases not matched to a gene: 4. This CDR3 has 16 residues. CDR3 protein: CAWTLGLAGSYNEQFF. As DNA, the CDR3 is TGTGCCTGGACGTTGGGACTAGCGGGCTCCTACAATGAGCAGTTCTTC. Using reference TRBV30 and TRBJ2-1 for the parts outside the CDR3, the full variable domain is SQTIHQWPATLVQPVGSPLSLECTVEGTSNPNLYWYRQAAGRGLQLLFYSVGIGQISSEVPQNLSASRPQDRQFILSSKKLLLSDSGFYLCAWTLGLAGSYNEQFFGPGTRLTVL.

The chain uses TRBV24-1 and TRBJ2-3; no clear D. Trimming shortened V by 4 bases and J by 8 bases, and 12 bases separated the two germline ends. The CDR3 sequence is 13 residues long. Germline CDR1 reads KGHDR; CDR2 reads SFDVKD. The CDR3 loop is CATSEPGSGTQYF. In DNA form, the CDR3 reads TGTGCCACCAGTGAGCCTGGTAGTGGTACGCAGTATTTT.

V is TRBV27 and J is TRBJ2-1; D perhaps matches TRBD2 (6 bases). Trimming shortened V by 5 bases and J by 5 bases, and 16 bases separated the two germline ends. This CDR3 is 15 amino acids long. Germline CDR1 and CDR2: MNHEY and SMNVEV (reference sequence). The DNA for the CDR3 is TGTGCCAGCAGTCAAAGACTAGGTGGGAACAATGAGCAGTTCTTC. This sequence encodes CASSQRLGGNNEQFF.

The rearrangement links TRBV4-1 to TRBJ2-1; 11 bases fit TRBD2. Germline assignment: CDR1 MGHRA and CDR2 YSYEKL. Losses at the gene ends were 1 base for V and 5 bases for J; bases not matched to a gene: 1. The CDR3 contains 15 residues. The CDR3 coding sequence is TGCGCCAGCAGCCAAGGACTAGCGGGACACAATGAGCAGTTCTTC. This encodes CASSQGLAGHNEQFF.

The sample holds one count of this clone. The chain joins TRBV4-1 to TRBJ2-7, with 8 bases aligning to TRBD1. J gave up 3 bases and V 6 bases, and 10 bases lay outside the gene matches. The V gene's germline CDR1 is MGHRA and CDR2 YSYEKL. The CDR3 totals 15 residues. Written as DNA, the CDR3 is TGCGCCAGCAGAAAGAACCAGGGGGCTAACTACGAGCAGTACTTC. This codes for CASRKNQGANYEQYF.

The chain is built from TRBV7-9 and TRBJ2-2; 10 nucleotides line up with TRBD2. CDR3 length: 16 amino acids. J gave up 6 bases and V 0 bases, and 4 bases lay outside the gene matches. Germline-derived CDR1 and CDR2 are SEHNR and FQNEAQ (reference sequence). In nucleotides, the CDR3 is TGTGCCAGCAGCTTAGCTCTAGCGGGAGATTCCGGGGAGCTGTTTTTT. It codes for CASSLALAGDSGELFF.